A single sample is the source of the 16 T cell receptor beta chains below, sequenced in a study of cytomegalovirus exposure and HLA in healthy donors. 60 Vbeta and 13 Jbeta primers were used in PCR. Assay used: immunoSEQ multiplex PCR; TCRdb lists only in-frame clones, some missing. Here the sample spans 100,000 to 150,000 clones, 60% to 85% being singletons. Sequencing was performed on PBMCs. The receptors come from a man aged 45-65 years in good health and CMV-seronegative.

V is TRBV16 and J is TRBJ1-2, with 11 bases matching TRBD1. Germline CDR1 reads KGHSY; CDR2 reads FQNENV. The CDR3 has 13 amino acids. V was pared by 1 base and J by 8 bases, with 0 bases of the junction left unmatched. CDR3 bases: TGTGCCAGCAGCCAATGGACAGGGGGCGGCTACACCTTC. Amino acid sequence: CASSQWTGGGYTF.

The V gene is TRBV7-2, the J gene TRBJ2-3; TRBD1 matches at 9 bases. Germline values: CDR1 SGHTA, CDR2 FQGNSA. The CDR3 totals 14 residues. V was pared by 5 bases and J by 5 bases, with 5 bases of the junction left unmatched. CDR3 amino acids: CASSRDRAEDTQYF. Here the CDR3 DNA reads TGTGCCAGCAGCCGGGACAGGGCGGAAGATACGCAGTATTTT.

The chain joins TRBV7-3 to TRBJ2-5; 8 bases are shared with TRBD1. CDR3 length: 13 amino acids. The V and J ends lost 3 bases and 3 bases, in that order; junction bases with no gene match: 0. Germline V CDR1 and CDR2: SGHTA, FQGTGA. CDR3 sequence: CASSLDREETQYF. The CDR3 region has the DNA TGTGCCAGCAGCTTGGACAGGGAAGAGACCCAGTACTTC.

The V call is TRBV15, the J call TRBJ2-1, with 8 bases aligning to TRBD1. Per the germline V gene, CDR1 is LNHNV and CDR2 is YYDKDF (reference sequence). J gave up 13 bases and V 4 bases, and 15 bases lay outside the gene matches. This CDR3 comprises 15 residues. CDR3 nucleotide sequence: TGTGCCACCAGCAAAGACAGGGGCAAAACTCTTAACCAGTTCTTC. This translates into CATSKDRGKTLNQFF.

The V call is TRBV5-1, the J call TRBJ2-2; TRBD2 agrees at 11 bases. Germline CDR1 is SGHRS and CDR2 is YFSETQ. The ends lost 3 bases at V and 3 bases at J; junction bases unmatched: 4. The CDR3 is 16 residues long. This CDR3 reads CASSYSGGADTGELFF. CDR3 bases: TGCGCCAGCAGCTATAGCGGGGGGGCGGACACCGGGGAGCTGTTTTTT.

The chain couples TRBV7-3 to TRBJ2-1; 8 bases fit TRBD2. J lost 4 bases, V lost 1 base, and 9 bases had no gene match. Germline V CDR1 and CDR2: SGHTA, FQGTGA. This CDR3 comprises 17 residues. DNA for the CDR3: TGTGCCAGCAGCTTAAGTAGAGCGGGGGCGGCGTACAATGAGCAGTTCTTC. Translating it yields CASSLSRAGAAYNEQFF.

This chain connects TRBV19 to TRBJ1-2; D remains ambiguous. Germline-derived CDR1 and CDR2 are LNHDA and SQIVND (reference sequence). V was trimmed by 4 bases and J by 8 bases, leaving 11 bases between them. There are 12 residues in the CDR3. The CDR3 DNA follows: TGTGCCAGTAGTACCTACAGTTCCGGCTACACCTTC. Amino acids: CASSTYSSGYTF.

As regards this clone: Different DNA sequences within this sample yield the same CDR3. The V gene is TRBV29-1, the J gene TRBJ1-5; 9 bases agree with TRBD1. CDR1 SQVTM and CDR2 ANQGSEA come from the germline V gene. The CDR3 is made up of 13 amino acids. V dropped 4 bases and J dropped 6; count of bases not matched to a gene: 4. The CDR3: CSVGDRAGQPQHF. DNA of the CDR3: TGCAGCGTTGGGGACAGGGCGGGTCAGCCCCAGCATTTT.

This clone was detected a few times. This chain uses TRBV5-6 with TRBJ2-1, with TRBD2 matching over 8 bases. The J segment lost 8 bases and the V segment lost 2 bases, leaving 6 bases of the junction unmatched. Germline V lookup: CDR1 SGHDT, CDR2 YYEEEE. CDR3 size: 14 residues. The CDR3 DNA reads TGTGCCAGCAGCTTCCGGGGGGGCTCGGATGAGCAGTTCTTC. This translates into CASSFRGGSDEQFF.

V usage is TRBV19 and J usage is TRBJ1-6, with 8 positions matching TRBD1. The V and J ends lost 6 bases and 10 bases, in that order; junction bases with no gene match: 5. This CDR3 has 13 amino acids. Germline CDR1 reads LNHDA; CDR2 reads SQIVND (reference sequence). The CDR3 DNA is TGTGCCAGTAGGGGGACAGGACACTCACCCCTCCACTTT. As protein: CASRGTGHSPLHF.

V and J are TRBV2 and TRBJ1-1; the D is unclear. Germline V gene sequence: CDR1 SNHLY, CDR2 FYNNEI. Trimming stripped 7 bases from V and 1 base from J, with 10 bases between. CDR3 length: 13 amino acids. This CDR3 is CASNRVENTEAFF. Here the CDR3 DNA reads TGTGCCAGCAACCGGGTTGAGAACACTGAAGCTTTCTTT. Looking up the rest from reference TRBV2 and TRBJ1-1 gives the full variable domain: EPEVTQTPSHQVTQMGQEVILRCVPISNHLYFYWYRQILGQKVEFLVSFYNNEISEKSEIFDDQFSVERPDGSNFTLKIRSTKLEDSAMYFCASNRVENTEAFFGQGTRLTVV.

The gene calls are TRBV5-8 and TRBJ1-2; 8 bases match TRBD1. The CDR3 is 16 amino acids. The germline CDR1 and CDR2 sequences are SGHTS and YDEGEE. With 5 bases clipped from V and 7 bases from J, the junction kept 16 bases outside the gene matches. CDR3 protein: CASSFPGQDGWGGYTF. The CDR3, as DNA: TGTGCCAGCAGTTTTCCGGGACAGGATGGGTGGGGTGGCTACACCTTC.

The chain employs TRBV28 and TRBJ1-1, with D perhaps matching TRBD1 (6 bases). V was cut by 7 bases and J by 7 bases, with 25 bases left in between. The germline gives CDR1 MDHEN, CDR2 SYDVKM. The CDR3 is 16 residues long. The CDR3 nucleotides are TGTGCCAGCACCCGAGCATGGGGGACATCGGTCGGTGAAGCTTTCTTT. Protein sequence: CASTRAWGTSVGEAFF.

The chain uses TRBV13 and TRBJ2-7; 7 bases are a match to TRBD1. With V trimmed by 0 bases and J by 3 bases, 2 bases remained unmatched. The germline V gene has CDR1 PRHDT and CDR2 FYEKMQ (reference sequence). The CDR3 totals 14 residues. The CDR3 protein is CASSLGRQGYEQYF. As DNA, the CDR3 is TGTGCCAGCAGCTTAGGCAGACAGGGCTACGAGCAGTACTTC.

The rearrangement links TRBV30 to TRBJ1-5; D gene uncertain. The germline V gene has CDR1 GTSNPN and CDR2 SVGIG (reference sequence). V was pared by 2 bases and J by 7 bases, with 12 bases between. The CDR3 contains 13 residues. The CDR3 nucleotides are TGTGCCTGGAGTAAGGGAGTGCAGCAGCCCCAGCATTTT. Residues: CAWSKGVQQPQHF.

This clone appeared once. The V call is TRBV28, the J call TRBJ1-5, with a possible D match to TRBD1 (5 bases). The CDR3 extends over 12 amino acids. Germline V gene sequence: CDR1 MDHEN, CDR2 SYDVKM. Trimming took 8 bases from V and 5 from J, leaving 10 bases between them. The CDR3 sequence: CASGRADQPQHF. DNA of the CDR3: TGTGCCAGCGGCAGGGCGGATCAGCCCCAGCATTTT.